This TCR beta chain was captured in a study of identifying expanded T cells in peripheral blood. Assay: immunoSEQ multiplex PCR; the TCRdb copy retains only in-frame clones and omits some. Found here are approximately 130,000 clones, approximately 84% of them singletons; the top ten hold 3.3%. The sequenced sample was blood. This sequence originates from a person aged 18-70 years in good health.

Here the CDR3 DNA reads TGTGCCAGTAAACATGGTACAGGGCCTTTGGATTCACCCCTCCACTTT. This sequence encodes CASKHGTGPLDSPLHF. The J gene is TRBJ1-6, the V gene TRBV19; perhaps TRBD1 as D (6 bases). Germline CDR1 reads LNHDA; CDR2 reads SQIVND (reference sequence). V dropped 7 bases and J dropped 8 bases, with 21 bases sitting between them. The CDR3 is 16 amino acids. The full variable domain, its missing parts supplied by reference TRBV19 and TRBJ1-6, is DGGITQSPKYLFRKEGQNVTLSCEQNLNHDAMYWYRQDPGQGLRLIYYSQIVNDFQKGDIAEGYSVSREKKESFPLTVTSAQKNPTAFYLCASKHGTGPLDSPLHFGNGTRLTVT.